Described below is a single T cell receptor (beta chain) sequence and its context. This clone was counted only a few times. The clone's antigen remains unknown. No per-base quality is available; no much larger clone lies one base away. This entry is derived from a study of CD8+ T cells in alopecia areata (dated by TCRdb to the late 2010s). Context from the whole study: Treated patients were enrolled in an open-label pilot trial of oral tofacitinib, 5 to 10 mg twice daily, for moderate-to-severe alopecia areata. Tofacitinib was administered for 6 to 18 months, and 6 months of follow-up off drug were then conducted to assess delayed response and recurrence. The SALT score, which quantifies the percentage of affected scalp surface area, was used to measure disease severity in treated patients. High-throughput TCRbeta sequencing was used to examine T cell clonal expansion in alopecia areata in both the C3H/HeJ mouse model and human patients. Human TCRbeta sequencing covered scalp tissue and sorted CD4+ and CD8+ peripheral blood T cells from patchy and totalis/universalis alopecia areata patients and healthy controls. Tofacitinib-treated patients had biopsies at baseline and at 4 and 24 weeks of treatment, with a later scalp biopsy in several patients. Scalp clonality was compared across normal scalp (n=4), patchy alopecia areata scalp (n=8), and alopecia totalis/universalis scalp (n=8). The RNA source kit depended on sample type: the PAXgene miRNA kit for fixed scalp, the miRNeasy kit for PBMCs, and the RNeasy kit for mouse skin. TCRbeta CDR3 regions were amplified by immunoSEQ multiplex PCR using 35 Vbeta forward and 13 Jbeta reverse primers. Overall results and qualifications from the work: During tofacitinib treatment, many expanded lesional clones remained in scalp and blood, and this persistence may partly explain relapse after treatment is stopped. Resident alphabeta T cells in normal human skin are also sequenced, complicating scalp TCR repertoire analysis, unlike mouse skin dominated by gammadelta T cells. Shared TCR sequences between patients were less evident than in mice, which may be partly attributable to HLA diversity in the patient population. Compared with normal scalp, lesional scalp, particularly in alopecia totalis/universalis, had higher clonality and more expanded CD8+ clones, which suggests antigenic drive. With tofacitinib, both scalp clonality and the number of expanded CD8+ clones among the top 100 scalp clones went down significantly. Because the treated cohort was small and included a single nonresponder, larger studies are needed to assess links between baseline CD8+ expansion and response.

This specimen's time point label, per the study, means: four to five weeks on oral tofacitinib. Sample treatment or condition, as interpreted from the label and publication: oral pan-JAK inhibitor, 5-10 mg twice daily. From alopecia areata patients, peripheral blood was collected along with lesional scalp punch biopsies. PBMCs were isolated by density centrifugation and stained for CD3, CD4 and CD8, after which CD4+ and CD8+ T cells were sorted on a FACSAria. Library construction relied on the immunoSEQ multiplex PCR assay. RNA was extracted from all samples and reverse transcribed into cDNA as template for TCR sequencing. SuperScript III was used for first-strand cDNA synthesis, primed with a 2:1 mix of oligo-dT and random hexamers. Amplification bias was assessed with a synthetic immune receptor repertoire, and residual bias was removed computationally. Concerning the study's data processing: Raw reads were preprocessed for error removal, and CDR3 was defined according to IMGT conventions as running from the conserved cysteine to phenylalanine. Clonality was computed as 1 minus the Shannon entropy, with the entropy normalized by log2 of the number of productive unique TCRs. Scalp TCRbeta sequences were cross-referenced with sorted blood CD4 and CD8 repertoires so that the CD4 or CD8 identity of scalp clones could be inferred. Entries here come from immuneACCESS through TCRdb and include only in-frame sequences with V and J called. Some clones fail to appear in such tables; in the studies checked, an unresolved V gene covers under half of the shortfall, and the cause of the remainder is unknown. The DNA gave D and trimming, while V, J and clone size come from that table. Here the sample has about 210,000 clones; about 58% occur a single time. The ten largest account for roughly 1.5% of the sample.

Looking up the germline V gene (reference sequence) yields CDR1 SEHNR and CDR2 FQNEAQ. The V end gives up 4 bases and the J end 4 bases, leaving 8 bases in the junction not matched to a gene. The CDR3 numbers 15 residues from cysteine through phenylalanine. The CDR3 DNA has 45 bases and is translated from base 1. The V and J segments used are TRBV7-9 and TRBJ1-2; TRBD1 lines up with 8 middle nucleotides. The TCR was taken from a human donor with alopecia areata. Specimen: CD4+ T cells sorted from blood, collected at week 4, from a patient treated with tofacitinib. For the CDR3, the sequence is CASSSATGESYGYTF. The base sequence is TGTGCCAGCAGCTCAGCGACAGGGGAATCCTATGGCTACACCTTC.